The T cell receptor (beta chain) under discussion was sequenced for a study of response to subunit inactivated influenza vaccine. A single record per CDR3 protein comes from TCRdb applying MiXCR to the RT-PCR reads. The sample consists of about 520,000 distinct CDR3 sequences, less than 30% of them appearing once. Only a few counts were recorded for this clonotype. The TCR was taken from a man in his fifties or sixties who received an inactivated influenza vaccine. Sequenced here: CD4+ T cells sorted from PBMCs, sampled roughly 5 days after vaccination.

CDR3 in amino acids: CASSLTAWREGRKADTQYF. CDR3 bases: TGTGCCAGCAGCTTAACGGCCTGGCGGGAGGGACGCAAAGCAGATACGCAGTATTTT. This chain connects TRBV7-3 to TRBJ2-3; TRBD2 aligns across 9 bases. The V segment lost 0 bases and the J segment 4 bases; nucleotides outside the gene matches: 14. The CDR3 is made up of 19 amino acids. Germline-derived CDR1 and CDR2 are SGHTA and FQGTGA.